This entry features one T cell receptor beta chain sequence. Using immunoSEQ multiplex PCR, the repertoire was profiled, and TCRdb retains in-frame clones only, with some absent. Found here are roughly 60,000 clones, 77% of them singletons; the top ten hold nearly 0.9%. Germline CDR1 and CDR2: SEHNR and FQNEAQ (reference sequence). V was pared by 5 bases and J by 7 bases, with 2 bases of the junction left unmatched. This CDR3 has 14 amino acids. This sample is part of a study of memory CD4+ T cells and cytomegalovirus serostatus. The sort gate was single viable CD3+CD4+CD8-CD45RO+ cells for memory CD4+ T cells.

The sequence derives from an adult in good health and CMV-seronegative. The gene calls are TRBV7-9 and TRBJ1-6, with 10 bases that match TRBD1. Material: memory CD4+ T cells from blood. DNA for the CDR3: TGTGCCAGCAGCACGGGACAGGGGAATTCACCCCTCCACTTT. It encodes CASSTGQGNSPLHF.